This T cell receptor (beta chain) came from a study of CXCR3-negative and CXCR3-positive naive CD8 T cells (dated by TCRdb to the late 2010s). Regarding the research as a whole: Some 130 million TRB reads were obtained in total, roughly 1.5 +/- 0.3 million reads per library. Diversity and physicochemical repertoire analyses covered roughly ten donors pooled from two independent experiments. Naive subsets from a handful of donors and memory cells from 3 donors were included in the TRBV-TRBJ cluster analysis. The paper as a whole reports these results and caveats: Because CXCR3 expression was partially decreased after cryopreservation, freshly isolated PBMCs were used for most assays. Similar TRBV-TRBJ usage was shown by naive CXCR3-negative and CXCR3-positive cells from the same donor, whereas distinct patterns were shown by memory cells. Repertoire diversity was comparably high in both naive subsets but much lower in memory CD8+ T cells. Because surface CD5, which has been linked to self-reactivity in mice, was comparable between naive subsets, TCR interaction strength was also inferred from TRB CDR3 physicochemical properties.

The germline V gene gives CDR1 as SQVTM and CDR2 as ANQGSEA. The cysteine opens and the phenylalanine closes a CDR3 of 17 amino acids. No DNA sequence was recorded. Each CD8+ T cell subset was flow-sorted in triplicate, with fewer than 350,000 cells per subset placed directly into RLT lysis buffer. Peripheral blood mononuclear cells were isolated from buffy coats by standard density gradient centrifugation. Total RNA was extracted from sorted cells with an RNeasy Mini Kit. Sequenced using a NextSeq 550. The Human TCR Profiling Kit (MiLaboratory) was used to prepare UMI-labeled 5' RACE TRB cDNA libraries. cDNA synthesis used the entire amount of extracted RNA, and PCR amplification then used the entire amount of cDNA produced. Libraries were prepared in parallel with an identical number of PCR cycles. Turning to the authors' computational methods: With a requirement of at least two reads per UMI, MIGEC and MiXCR extracted about 50,000 +/- 10,000 unique UMI-labeled TRB cDNA molecules per library. On average, about 40,000 +/- 10,000 functional in-frame TRB CDR3 nucleotide clonotypes lacking stop codons were found per library. After each sample was downsampled to 5000 UMI-labeled TRB molecules, VDJtools was used to calculate diversity metrics such as normalized Shannon-Wiener and Chao1. VDJtools was used to calculate clonotype-size-weighted physicochemical properties of the central five CDR3 residues, namely interaction energy, strength, volume and Kidera factor 4. TCRdb reprocessed the raw reads; every CDR3 protein sequence is a single record, and DNA is not supplied. These V and J calls rely on TCRdb rather than the paper's analysis. The sample table holds over 35,000 distinct CDR3 sequences. Jointly, the top ten make up approximately 15% of the sample.

Concerning this clonotype itself: No antigen is known for it.

The V gene is TRBV29-1 and the J gene is TRBJ2-1; TCRdb picks TRBD2, but there is no DNA to check that call. This TCR was sampled from a human donor in good health. Some clones in this sample may be carry-over from other donors' samples. What was sequenced was memory CD8+ T cells from blood. The cell subset or site tag for this specimen amounts to: conventional CD8+ memory T cells (TMEM), sorted as controls. The CDR3 region reads CSAVRTSGGSSYNEQFF.